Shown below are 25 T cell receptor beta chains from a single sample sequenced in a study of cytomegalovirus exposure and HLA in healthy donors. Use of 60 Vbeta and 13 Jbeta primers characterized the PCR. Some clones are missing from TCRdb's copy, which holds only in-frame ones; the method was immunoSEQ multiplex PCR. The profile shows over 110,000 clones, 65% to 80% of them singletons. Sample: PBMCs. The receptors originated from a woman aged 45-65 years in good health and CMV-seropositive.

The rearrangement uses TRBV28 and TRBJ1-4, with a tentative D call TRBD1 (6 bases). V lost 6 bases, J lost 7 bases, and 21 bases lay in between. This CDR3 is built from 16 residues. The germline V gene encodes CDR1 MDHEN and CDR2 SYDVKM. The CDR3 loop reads CASSGILKGVREKLFF. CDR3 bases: TGTGCCAGCAGCGGGATCCTGAAGGGGGTGCGTGAAAAACTGTTTTTT.

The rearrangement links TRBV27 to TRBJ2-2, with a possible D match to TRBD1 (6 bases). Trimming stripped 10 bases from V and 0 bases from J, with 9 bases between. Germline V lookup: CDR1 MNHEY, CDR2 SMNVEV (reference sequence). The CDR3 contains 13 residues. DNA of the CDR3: TGTGCCATAAGACAGGCGAACACCGGGGAGCTGTTTTTT. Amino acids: CAIRQANTGELFF.

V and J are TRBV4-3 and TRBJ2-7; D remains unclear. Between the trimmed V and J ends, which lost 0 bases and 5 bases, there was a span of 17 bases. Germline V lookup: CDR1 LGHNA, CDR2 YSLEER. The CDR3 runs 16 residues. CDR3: CASSQDRATIPHEQYF. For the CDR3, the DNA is TGCGCCAGCAGCCAAGATCGTGCGACAATCCCCCACGAGCAGTACTTC.

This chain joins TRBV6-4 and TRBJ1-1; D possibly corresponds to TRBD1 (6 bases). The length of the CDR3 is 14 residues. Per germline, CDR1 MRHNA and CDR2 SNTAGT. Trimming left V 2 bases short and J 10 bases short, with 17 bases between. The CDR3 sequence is CASSDLGGSGGAFF. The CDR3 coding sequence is TGTGCCAGCAGTGACCTAGGGGGATCAGGCGGAGCTTTCTTT.

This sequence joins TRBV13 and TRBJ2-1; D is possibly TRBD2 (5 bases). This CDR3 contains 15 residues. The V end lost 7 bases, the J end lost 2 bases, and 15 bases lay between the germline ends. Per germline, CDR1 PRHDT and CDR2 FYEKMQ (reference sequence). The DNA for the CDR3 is TGTGCCAGCATCGCGGGTAACGGAGCCTACAATGAGCAGTTCTTC. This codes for CASIAGNGAYNEQFF.

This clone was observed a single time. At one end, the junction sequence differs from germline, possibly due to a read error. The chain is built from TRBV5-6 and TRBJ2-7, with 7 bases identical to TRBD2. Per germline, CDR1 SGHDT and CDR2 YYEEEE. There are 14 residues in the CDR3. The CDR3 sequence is CAGSPTGRGWEQYF. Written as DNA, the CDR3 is TGTGCCGGCAGCCCAACGGGGAGGGGCTGGGAGCAGTACTTC.

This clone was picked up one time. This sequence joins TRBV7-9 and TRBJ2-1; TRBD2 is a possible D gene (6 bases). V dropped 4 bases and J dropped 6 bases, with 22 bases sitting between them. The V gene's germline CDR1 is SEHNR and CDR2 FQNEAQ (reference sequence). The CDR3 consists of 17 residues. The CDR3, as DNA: TGTGCCAGCAGCTCCCGGCCCGGGCGGGGTACTAGCAATGAGCAGTTCTTC. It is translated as CASSSRPGRGTSNEQFF.

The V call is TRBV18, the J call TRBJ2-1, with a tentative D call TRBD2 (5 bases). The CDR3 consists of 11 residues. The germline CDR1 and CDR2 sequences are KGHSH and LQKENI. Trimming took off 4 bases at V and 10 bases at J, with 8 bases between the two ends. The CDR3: CASSQGAEQFF. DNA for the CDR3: TGTGCCAGCTCACAGGGAGCAGAGCAGTTCTTC.

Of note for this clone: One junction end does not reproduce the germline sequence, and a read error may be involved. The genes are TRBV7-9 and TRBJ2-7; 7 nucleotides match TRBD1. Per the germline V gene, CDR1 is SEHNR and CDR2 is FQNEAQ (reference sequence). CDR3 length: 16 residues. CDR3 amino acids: CSSSLAPGTVLYEQYF. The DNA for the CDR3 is TGTTCCAGCAGCTTAGCCCCCGGGACAGTTCTCTACGAGCAGTACTTC.

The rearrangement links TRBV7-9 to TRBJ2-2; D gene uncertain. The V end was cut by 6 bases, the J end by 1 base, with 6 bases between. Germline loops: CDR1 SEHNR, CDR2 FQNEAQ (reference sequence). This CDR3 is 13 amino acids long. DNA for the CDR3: TGTGCCAGCAGTTCAGGGAACACCGGGGAGCTGTTTTTT. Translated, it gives CASSSGNTGELFF.

CDR3 DNA: TGTGCCAGCAGCCAATCCTCAGCTAACTATGGCTACACCTTC. This gives the protein CASSQSSANYGYTF. The chain uses TRBV5-5 and TRBJ1-2; D is ambiguous. V lost 4 bases and J lost 0, with 10 bases in between. Germline-derived CDR1 and CDR2 are SGHKS and YYEKEE (reference sequence). The CDR3 length is 14 residues.

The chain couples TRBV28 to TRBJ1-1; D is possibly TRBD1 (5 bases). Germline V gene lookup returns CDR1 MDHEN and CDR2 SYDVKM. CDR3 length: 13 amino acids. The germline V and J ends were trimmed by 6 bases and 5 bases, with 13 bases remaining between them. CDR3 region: CASRTQGVTEAFF. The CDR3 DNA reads TGTGCCAGCAGAACACAAGGGGTTACTGAAGCTTTCTTT.

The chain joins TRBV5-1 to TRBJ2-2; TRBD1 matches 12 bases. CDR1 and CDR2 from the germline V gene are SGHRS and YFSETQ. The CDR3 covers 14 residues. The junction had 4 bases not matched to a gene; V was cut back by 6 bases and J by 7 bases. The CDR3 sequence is CASKGTGGNGELFF. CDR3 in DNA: TGCGCCAGCAAAGGGACAGGGGGCAACGGGGAGCTGTTTTTT.

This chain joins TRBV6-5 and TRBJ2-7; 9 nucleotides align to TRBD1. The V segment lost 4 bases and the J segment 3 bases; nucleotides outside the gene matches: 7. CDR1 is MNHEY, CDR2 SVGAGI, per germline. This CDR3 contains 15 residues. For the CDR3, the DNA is TGTGCCAGCAGTTCGGGACAGGGCGGGGTCTACGAGCAGTACTTC. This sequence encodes CASSSGQGGVYEQYF.

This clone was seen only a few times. In DNA form, the CDR3 reads TGCGCCAGCAGCTCTGACAGGGGTAATGAAAAACTGTTTTTT. Translating gives CASSSDRGNEKLFF. This chain connects TRBV5-1 to TRBJ1-4; 8 nucleotides line up with TRBD1. This CDR3 contains 14 residues. Germline CDR1 and CDR2: SGHRS and YFSETQ. V shed 3 bases and J 4 bases; nucleotides not matched to a gene: 2.

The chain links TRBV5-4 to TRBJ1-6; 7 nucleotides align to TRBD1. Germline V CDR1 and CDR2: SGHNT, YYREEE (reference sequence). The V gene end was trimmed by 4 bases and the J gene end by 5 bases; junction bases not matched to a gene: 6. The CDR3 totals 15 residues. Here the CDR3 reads CASSTTGLNNSPLHF. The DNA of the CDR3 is TGTGCCAGCAGCACGACAGGGCTCAATAATTCACCCCTCCACTTT.

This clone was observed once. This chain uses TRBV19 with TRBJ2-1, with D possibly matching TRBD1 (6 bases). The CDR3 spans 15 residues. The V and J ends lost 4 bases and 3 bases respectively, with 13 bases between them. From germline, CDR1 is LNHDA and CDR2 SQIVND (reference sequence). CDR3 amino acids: CASSTQGLYYNEQFF. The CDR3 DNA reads TGTGCCAGTAGTACACAGGGCCTATACTACAATGAGCAGTTCTTC.

Written as DNA, the CDR3 is TGTGCCAGCAAAAATAGCAATCAGCCCCAGCATTTT. Its protein is CASKNSNQPQHF. This chain joins TRBV19 and TRBJ1-5; no clear D. The germline V gene has CDR1 LNHDA and CDR2 SQIVND (reference sequence). This CDR3 spans 12 amino acids. Trimming took off 9 bases at V and 0 bases at J, with 6 bases between the two ends.

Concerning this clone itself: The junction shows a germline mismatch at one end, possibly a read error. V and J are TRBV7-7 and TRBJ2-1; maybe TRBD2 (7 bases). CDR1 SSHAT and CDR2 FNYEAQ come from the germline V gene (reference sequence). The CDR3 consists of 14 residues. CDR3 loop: CASSLGGLDNEQFF. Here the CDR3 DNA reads TGTGCTAGCAGCCTCGGGGGGCTAGACAATGAGCAGTTCTTC. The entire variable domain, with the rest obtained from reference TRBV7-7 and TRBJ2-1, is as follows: GAGVSQSPRYKVTKRGQDVTLRCDPISSHATLYWYQQALGQGPEFLTYFNYEAQPDKSGLPSDRFSAERPEGSISTLTIQRTEQRDSAMYRCASSLGGLDNEQFFGPGTRLTVL.

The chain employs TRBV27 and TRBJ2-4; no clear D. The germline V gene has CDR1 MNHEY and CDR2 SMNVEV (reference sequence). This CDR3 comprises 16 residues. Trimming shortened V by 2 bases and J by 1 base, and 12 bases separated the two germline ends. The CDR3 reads CASSLGRLRAKNIQYF. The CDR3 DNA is TGTGCCAGCAGTTTAGGCAGGCTCAGGGCCAAAAACATTCAGTACTTC.

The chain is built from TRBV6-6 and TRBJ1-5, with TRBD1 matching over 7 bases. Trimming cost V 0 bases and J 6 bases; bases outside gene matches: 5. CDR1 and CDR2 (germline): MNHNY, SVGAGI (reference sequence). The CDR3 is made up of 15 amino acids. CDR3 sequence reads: CASSYSMQGGQPQHF. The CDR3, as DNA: TGTGCCAGCAGTTACTCGATGCAGGGGGGTCAGCCCCAGCATTTT.

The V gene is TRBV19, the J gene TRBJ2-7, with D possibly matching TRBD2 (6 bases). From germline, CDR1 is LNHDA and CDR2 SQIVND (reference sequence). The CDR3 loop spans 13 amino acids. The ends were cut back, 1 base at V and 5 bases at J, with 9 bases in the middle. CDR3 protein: CASSIAGEHEQYF. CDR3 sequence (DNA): TGTGCCAGTAGTATAGCGGGGGAACACGAGCAGTACTTC.

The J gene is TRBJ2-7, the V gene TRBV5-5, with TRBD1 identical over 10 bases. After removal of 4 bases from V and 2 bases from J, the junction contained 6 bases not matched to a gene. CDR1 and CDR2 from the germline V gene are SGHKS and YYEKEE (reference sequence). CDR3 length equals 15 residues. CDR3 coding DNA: TGTGCCAGCAGCAGACAGGGGGCTCTCCCCTACGAGCAGTACTTC. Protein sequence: CASSRQGALPYEQYF.

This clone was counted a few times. In DNA, the CDR3 is TGTGCCAGCAGTTTCCCGGGACAGGGGGCGTCGAACGGGGAGCTGTTTTTT. This encodes CASSFPGQGASNGELFF. The chain links TRBV28 to TRBJ2-2; 12 bases map to TRBD1. Trimming cost V 3 bases and J 7 bases; bases outside gene matches: 9. This CDR3 contains 17 residues. Germline V gene lookup returns CDR1 MDHEN and CDR2 SYDVKM.

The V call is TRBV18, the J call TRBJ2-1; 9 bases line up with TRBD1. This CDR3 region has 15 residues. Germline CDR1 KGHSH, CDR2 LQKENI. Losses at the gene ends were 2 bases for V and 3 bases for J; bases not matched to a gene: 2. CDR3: CASSPTGGFYNEQFF. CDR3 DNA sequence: TGTGCCAGCTCACCAACAGGGGGCTTCTACAATGAGCAGTTCTTC.